This T cell receptor beta chain is from a study of blood T cell repertoires in COVID-19. The method was immunoSEQ multiplex PCR; TCRdb's version includes in-frame clones alone and lacks a portion of them. The table lists roughly 160,000 clones, 88% of them singletons. The V end lost 3 bases, the J end lost 1 base, and 11 bases lay between the germline ends. From germline, CDR1 is SGDLS and CDR2 YYNGEE. This CDR3 is 15 amino acids long. Sequences were obtained from peripheral blood. The chain combines TRBV9 with TRBJ1-3, with D hard to call. This TCR derives from a man between 45 and 60 years old who had recovered from COVID-19. The CDR3 DNA reads TGTGCCAGCAGCGCAGACACCTTTTCTGGAAACACCATATATTTT. This translates into CASSADTFSGNTIYF.